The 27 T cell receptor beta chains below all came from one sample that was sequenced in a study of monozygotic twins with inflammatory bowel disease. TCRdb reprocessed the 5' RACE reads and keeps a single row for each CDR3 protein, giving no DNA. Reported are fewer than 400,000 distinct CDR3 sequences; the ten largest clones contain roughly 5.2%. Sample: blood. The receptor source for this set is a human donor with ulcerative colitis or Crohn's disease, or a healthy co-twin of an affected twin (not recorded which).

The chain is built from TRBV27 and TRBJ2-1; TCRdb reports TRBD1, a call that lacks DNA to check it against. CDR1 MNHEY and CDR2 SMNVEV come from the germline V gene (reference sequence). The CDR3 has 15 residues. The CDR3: CASSLIWTGVNEQFF.

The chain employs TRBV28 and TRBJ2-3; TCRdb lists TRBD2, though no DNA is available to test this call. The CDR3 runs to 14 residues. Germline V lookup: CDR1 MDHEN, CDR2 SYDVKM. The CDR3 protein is CASSQTALTDTQYF. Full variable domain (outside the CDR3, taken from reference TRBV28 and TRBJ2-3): DVKVTQSSRYLVKRTGEKVFLECVQDMDHENMFWYRQDPGLGLRLIYFSYDVKMKEKGDIPEGYSVSREKKERFSLILESASTNQTSMYLCASSQTALTDTQYFGPGTRLTVL.

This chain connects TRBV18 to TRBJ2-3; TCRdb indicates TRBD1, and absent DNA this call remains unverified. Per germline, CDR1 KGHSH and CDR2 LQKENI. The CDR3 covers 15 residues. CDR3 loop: CASSTRQGAVNAQYF.

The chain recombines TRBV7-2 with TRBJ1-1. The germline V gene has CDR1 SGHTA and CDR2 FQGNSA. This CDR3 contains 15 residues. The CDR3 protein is CASTLRAKMNTEAFF.

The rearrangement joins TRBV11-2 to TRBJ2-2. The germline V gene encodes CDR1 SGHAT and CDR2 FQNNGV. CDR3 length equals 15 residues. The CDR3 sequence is CASSLRGPNTGELFF.

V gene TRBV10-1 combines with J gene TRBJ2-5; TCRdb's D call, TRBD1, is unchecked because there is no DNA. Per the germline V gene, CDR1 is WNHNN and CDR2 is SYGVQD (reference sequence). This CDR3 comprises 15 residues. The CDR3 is CASSPGQGIQETQYF.

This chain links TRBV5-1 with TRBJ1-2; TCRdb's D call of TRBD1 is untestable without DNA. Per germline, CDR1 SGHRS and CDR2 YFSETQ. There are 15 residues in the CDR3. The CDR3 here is CASSFTGGDNYGYTF.

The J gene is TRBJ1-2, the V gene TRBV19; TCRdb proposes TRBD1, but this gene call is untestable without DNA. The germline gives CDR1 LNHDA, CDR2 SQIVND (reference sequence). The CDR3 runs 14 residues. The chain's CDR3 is CASSRGDSPYGYTF.

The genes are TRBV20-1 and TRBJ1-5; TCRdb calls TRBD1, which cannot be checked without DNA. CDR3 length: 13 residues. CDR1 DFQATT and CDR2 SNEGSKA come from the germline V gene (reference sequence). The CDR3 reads CSARDGGGQPQHF.

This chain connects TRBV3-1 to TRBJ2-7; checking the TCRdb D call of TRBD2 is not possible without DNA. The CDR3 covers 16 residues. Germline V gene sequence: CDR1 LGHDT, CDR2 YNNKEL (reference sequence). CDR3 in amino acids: CASSQRTRGLYYEQYF.

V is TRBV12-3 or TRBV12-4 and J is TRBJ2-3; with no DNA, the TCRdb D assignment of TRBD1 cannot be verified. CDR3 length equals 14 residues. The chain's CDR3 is CASSSSGGADTQYF.

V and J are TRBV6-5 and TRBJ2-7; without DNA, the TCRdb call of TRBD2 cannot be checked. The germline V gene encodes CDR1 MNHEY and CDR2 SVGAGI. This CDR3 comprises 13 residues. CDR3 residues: CATLGLAGTEQYF.

The CDR3 reads CASSLTGPGANVLTF. V gene TRBV7-3 combines with J gene TRBJ2-6. The V gene's germline CDR1 is SGHTA and CDR2 FQGTGA. The CDR3 runs to 15 residues. Full variable domain (missing parts from reference TRBV7-3 and TRBJ2-6): GAGVSQTPSNKVTEKGKYVELRCDPISGHTALYWYRQSLGQGPEFLIYFQGTGAADDSGLPNDRFFAVRPEGSVSTLKIQRTERGDSAVYLCASSLTGPGANVLTFGAGSRLTVL.

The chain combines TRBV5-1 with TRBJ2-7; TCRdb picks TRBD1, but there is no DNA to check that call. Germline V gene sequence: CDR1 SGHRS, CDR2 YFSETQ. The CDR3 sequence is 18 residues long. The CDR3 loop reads CASSLTGKDRGLTYEQYF.

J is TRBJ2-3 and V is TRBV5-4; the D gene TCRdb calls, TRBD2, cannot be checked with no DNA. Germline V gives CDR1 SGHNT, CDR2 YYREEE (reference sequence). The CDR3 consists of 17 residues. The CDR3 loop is CASRKGGTSGIVDTQYF.

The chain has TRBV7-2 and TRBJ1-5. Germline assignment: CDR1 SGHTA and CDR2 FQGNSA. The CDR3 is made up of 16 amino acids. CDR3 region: CASSLAQRSSNQPQHF.

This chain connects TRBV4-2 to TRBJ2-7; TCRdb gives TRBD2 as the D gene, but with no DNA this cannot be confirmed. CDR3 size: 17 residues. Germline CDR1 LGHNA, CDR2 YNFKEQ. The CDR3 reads CASSQPTAGAGGLEQYF.

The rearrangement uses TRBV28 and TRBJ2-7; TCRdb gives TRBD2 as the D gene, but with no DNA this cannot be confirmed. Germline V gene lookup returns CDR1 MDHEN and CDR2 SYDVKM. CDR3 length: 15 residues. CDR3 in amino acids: CASCTSGTNSYEQYF.

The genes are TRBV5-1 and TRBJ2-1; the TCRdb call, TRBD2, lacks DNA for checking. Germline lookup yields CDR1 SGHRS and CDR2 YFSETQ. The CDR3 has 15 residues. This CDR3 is CASSILAGSYNEQFF.

CDR3 sequence: CSAQAGVETQYF. The chain combines TRBV20-1 with TRBJ2-5; TCRdb's D call, TRBD2, is unchecked because there is no DNA. The CDR3 is 12 amino acids. Per germline, CDR1 DFQATT and CDR2 SNEGSKA (reference sequence).

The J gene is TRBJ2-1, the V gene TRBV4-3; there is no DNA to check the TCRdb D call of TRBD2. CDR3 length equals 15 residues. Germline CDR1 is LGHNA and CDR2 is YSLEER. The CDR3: CASSFRAGGDNEQFF.

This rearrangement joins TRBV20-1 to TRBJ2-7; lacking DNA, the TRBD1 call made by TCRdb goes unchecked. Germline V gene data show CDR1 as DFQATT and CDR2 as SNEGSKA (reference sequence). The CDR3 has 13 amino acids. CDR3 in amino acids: CSGAGGGSYEQYF.

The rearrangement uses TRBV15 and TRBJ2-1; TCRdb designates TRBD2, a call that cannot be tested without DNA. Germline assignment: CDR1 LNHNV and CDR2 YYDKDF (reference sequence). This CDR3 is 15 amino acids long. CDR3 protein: CATSGGLEAYNEQFF.

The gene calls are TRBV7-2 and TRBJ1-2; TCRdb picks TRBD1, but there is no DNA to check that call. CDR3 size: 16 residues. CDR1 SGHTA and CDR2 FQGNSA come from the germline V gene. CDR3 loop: CASSLKRGQGNYGYTF.

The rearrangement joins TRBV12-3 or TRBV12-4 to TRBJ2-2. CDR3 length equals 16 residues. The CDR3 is CASSLFSRGNTGELFF.

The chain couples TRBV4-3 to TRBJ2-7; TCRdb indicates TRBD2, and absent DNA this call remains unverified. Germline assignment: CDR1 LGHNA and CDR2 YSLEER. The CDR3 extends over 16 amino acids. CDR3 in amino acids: CASSQDTSGIGYEQYF.

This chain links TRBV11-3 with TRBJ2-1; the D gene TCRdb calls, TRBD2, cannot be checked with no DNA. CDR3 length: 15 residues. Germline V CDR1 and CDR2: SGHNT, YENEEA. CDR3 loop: CASSLAPGLAGEQFF.